One sample yielded the 8 T cell receptor beta chains listed below, sequenced in a study of T cell responses to AZD1222 COVID-19 vaccine. Sequencing was performed with immunoSEQ multiplex PCR; in TCRdb, only in-frame clones are kept and a portion is missing. The table lists some 140,000 clones, approximately 93% of them singletons, with around 5.9% in the top ten. The material was peripheral blood, obtained on day 0 of AZD1222 vaccination. The receptors stem from an adult in good health.

The V call is TRBV6-5, the J call TRBJ2-3; possible D gene TRBD2, 6 bases. V was clipped by 0 bases and J by 12 bases, with 10 bases between them. Looked up from germline, CDR1 is MNHEY and CDR2 is SVGAGI. The CDR3 length is 12 residues. The CDR3 is CASSYSRRGQYF. The CDR3, as DNA: TGTGCCAGCAGTTACTCGAGGCGGGGTCAGTATTTT.

The gene calls are TRBV27 and TRBJ2-2; no firm D call. CDR1 and CDR2 (germline): MNHEY, SMNVEV (reference sequence). The CDR3 runs to 14 residues. Trimming pared 6 bases from V and 3 bases from J, leaving 11 bases between. The CDR3 spells CASSLQRYTGELFF. DNA for the CDR3: TGTGCCAGCAGCCTCCAGCGTTACACCGGGGAGCTGTTTTTT.

This clone has at least ten counts. The chain couples TRBV6-7 to TRBJ1-4; a weak D match, TRBD1 (6 bases). TRBV6-7 is an open reading frame, and its role is uncertain. The CDR3 runs 16 residues. V lost 7 bases and J lost 5, with 20 bases in between. The CDR3 region is CASTRPPGQRNEKLFF. The CDR3 region has the DNA TGTGCCAGCACCCGACCCCCGGGACAACGAAATGAAAAACTGTTTTTT.

The genes are TRBV2 and TRBJ2-7; tentatively, D is TRBD1 (5 bases). Germline lookup yields CDR1 SNHLY and CDR2 FYNNEI. Trimming removed 4 bases at V and 3 bases at J, with 16 bases between. This CDR3 is built from 15 residues. The CDR3 bases are TGTGCCAGCAGTGGCGTGTATGGGGCTAGCTACGAGCAGTACTTC. It yields the protein CASSGVYGASYEQYF.

J is TRBJ2-3 and V is TRBV6-2 or TRBV6-3; the D gene is possibly TRBD2 (7 bases). Between the trimmed V and J ends, which lost 5 bases and 0 bases, there was a span of 12 bases. This CDR3 region has 15 residues. The germline V gene has CDR1 MNHEY and CDR2 SVGEGT. The CDR3 protein is CASSAGAVSTDTQYF. As DNA, the CDR3 is TGTGCCAGCAGTGCGGGGGCGGTGAGCACAGATACGCAGTATTTT.

The chain links TRBV9 to TRBJ1-3; D ambiguous. The germline CDR1 and CDR2 sequences are SGDLS and YYNGEE. V was pared by 0 bases and J by 8 bases, with 9 bases between. The CDR3 has 13 amino acids. The CDR3 reads CASSVEGGDTIYF. The CDR3 region has the DNA TGTGCCAGCAGCGTAGAGGGAGGAGACACCATATATTTT.

The V gene is TRBV7-2, the J gene TRBJ2-1; TRBD1 or TRBD2 may be the D gene (5 bases each). There are 15 residues in the CDR3. V was cut by 1 base and J by 4 bases, with 11 bases left in between. Germline lookup yields CDR1 SGHTA and CDR2 FQGNSA. CDR3 coding DNA: TGTGCCAGCAGCTTAGAACGGGGACCATACAATGAGCAGTTCTTC. Amino acids: CASSLERGPYNEQFF.

V usage is TRBV3-1 (or the pseudogene TRBV3-2) and J usage is TRBJ2-7, with a possible D match to TRBD1 (5 bases). The CDR3 contains 14 residues. Germline V gives CDR1 LGHDT, CDR2 YNNKEL (reference sequence). V was shortened by 6 bases and J by 3 bases, with 15 bases between the two germline ends. The CDR3: CASSLTGSHYEQYF. In nucleotides, the CDR3 is TGTGCCAGCAGTCTAACAGGTTCGCACTACGAGCAGTACTTC.